The present entry profiles one TCR beta chain with its context. No antigen is known for it. Primers: 60 Vbeta forward and 13 Jbeta reverse. Data came from immunoSEQ multiplex PCR; TCRdb stores just in-frame clones and leaves some out. The sample lists around 93,000 clones; under 90% were seen once. Germline-derived CDR1 and CDR2 are MDHEN and SYDVKM. The CDR3 is 15 amino acids. After removal of 1 base from V and 0 bases from J, the junction contained 0 bases not matched to a gene. This specimen belongs to a study of cytomegalovirus exposure and HLA in healthy donors. Study conclusions and caveats: Most TCR sequences were uncommon, yet certain public TCRs appeared in many donors. Analysis was carried out at a later point, and it linked a missense DCLRE1C variant to TCR beta V- and J-gene trimming. Later analysis found that TCR beta chains associated with HLA were more clonally expanded than other, equally common chains. It was reported that TCR beta sequences correctly inferred the HLA-A and HLA-B alleles for most subjects.

This chain connects TRBV28 to TRBJ2-1; 7 bases are shared with TRBD1. The sequenced sample consisted of PBMCs. The sequence was collected from a man aged 50 or older in good health and CMV-seronegative. The CDR3 is CASSLSGGSYNEQFF. CDR3 sequence (DNA): TGTGCCAGCAGTTTATCAGGGGGCTCCTACAATGAGCAGTTCTTC. Full variable domain (outside the CDR3, taken from reference TRBV28 and TRBJ2-1): DVKVTQSSRYLVKRTGEKVFLECVQDMDHENMFWYRQDPGLGLRLIYFSYDVKMKEKGDIPEGYSVSREKKERFSLILESASTNQTSMYLCASSLSGGSYNEQFFGPGTRLTVL.